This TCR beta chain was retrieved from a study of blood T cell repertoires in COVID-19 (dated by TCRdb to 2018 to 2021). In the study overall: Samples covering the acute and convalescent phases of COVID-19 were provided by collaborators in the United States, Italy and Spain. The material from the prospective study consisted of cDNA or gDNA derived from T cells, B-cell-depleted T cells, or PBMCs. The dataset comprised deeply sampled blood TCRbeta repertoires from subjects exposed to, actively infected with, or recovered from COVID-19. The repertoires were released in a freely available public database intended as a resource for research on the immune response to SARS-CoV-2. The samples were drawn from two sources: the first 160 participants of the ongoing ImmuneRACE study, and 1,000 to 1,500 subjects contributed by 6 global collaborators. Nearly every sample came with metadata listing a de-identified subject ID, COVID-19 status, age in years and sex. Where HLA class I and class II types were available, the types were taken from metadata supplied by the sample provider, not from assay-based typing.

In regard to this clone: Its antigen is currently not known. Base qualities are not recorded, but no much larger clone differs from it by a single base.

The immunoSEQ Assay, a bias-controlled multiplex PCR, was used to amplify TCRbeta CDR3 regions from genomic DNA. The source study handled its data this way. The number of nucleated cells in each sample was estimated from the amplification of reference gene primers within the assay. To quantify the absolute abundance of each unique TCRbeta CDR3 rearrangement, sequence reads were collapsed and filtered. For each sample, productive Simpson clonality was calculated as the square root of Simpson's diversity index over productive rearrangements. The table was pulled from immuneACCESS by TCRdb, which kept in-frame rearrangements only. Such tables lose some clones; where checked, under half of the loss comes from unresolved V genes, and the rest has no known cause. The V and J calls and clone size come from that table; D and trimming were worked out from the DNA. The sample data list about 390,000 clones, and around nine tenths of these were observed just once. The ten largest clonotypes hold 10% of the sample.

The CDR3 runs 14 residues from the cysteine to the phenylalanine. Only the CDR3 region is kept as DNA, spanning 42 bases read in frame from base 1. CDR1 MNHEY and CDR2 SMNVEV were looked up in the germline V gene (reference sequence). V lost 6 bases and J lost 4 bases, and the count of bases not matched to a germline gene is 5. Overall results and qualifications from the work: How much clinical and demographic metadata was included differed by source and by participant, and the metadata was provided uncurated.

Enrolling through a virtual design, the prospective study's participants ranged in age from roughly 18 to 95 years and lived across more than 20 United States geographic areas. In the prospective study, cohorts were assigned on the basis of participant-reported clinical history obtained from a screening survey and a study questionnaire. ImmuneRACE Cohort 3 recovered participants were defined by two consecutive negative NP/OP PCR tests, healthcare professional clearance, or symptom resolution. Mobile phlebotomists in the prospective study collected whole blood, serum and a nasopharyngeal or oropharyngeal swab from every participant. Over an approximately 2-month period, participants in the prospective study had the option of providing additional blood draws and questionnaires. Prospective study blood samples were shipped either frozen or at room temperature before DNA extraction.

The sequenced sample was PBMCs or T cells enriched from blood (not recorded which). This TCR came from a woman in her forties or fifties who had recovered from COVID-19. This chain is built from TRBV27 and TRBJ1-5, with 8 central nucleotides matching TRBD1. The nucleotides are TGTGCCAGCAGCGAAGACAGGGGAAATCAGCCCCAGCATTTT. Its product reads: CASSEDRGNQPQHF.